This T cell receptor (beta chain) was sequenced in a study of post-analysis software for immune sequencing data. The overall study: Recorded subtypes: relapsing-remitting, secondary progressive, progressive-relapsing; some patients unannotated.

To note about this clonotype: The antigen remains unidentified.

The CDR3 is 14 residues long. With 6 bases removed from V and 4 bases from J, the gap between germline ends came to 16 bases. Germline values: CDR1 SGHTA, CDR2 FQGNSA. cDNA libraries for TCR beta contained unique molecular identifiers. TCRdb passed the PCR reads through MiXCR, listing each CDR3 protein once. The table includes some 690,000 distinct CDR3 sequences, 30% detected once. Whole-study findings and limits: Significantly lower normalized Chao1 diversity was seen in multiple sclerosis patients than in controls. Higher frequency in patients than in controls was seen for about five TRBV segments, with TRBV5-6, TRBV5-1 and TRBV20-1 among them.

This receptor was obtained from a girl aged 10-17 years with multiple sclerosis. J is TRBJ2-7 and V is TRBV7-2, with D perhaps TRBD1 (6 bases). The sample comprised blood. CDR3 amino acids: CASRRTGTRYEQYF. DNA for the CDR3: TGTGCCAGCAGACGAACCGGGACAAGGTACGAGCAGTACTTC.